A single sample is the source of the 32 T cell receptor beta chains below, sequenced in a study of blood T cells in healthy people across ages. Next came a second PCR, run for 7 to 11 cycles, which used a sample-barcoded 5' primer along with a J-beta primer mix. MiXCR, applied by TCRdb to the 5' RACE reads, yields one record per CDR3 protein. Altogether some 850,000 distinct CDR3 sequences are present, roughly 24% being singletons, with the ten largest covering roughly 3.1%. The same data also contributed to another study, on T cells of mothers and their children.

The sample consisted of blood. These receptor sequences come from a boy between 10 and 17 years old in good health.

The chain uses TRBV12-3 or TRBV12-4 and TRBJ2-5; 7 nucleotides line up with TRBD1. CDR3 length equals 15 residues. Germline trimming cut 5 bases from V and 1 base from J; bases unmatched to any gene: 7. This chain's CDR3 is CASSPYRGLQETQYF. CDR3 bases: TGTGCCAGCAGTCCCTACAGGGGCCTCCAAGAGACCCAGTACTTC.

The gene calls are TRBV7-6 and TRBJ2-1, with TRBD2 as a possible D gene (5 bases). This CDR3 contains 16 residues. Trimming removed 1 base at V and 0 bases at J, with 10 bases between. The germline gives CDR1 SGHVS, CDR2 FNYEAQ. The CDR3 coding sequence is TGTGCCAGCAGCTTAGTACAACGGGGCTCCTACAATGAGCAGTTCTTC. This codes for CASSLVQRGSYNEQFF.

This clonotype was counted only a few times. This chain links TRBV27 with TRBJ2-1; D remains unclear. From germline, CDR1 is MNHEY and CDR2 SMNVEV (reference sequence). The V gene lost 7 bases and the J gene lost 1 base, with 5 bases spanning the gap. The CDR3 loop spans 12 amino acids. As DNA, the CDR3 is TGTGCCAGCAAGGCGTCCTACAATGAGCAGTTCTTC. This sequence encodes CASKASYNEQFF.

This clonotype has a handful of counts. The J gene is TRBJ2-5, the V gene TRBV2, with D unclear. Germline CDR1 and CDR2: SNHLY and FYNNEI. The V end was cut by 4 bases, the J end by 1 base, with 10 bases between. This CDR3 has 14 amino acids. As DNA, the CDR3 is TGTGCCAGCAGTGGGTCGACGGGCCAAGAGACCCAGTACTTC. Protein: CASSGSTGQETQYF.

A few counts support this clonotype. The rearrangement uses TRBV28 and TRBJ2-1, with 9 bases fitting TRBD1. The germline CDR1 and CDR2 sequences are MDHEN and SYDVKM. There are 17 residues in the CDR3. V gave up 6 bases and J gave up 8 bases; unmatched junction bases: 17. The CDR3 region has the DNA TGTGCCAGCAGAGTATCGGTGGGACAGGGCCTCATGGATGAGCAGTTCTTC. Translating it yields CASRVSVGQGLMDEQFF.

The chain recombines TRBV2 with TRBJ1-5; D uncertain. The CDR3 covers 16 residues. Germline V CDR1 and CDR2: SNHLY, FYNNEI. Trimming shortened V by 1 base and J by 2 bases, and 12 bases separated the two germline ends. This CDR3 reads CASSEVAPDGNQPQHF. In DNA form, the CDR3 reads TGTGCCAGCAGTGAAGTGGCCCCAGATGGCAATCAGCCCCAGCATTTT.

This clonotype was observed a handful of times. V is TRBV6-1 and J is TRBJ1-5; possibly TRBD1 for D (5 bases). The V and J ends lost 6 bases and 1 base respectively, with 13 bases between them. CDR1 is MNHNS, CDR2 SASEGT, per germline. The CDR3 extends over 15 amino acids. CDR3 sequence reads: CASRSWGVSNQPQHF. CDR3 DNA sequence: TGTGCCAGCAGGTCATGGGGGGTCAGCAATCAGCCCCAGCATTTT.

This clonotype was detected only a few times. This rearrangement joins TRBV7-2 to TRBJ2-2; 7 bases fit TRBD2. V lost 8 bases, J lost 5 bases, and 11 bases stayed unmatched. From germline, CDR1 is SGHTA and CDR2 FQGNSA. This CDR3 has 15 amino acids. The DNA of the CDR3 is TGTGCCAGCTCCTCGAGGGGAGGGTATACCGGGGAGCTGTTTTTT. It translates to CASSSRGGYTGELFF.

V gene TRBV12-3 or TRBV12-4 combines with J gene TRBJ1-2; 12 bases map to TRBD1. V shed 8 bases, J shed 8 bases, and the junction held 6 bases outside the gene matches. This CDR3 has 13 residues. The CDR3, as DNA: TGTGCCAGCGGGACAGGGGGCATTGGAGGCTACACCTTC. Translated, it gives CASGTGGIGGYTF.

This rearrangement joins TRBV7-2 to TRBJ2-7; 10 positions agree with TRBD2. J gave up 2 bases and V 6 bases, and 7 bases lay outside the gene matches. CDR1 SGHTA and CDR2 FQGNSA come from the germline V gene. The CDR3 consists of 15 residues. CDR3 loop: CASSLLAGETYEQYF. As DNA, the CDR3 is TGTGCCAGCAGTCTCCTAGCGGGGGAGACCTACGAGCAGTACTTC.

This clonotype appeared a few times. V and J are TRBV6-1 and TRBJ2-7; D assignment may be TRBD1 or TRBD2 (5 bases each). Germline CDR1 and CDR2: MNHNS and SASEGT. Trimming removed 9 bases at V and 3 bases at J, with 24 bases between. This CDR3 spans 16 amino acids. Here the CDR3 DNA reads TGTGCCAGTAGCACCGGGGCGAGGATTCGGTTCTACGAGCAGTACTTC. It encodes CASSTGARIRFYEQYF.

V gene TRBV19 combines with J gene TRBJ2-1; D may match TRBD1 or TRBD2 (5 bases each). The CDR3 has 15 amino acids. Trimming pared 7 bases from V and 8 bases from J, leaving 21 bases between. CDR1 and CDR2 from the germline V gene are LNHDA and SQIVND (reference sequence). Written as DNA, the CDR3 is TGTGCCAGTAAGCTCGGGGCGCCGCAGGTCCATGAGCAGTTCTTC. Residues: CASKLGAPQVHEQFF.

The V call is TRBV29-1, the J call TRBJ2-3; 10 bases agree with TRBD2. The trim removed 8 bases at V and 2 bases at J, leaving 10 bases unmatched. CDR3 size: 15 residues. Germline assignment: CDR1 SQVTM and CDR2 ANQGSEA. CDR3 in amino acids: CSLRASGGLTDTQYF. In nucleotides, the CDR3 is TGCAGCCTGAGGGCTAGCGGGGGCCTCACAGATACGCAGTATTTT.

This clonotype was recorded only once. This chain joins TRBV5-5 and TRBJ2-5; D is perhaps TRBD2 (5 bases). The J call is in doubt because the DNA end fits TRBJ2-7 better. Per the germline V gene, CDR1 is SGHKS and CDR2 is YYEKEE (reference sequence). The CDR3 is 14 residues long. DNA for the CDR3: TGTGCCAGCAGCCCTGGGTGGGGAGCCCACGAGCAGTACTTC. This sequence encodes CASSPGWGAHEQYF.

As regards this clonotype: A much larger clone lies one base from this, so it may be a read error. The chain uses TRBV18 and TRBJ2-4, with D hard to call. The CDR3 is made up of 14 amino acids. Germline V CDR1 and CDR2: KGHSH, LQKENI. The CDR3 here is CSSSSAGYQNIQYF. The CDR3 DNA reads TGTTCCAGCTCCTCCGCCGGGTACCAAAACATTCAGTACTTC.

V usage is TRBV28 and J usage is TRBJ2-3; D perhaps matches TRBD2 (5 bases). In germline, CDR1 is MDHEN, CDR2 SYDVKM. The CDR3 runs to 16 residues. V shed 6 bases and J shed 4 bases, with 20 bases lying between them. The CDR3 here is CASSPRVARPPDTQYF. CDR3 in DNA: TGTGCCAGCAGCCCCCGGGTAGCGCGGCCCCCAGATACGCAGTATTTT.

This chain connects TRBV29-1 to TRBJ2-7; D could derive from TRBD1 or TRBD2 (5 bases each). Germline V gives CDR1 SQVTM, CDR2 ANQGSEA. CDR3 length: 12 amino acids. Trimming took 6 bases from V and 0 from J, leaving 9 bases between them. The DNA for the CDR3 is TGCAGCGTCGGGGACGGCTCCTACGAGCAGTACTTC. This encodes CSVGDGSYEQYF.

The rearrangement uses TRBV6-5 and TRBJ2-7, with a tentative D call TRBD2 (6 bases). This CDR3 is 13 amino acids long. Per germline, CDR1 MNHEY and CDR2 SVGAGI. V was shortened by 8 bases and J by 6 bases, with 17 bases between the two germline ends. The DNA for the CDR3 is TGTGCCAGCCAAAACGGGGGAATCGGCGAGCAGTACTTC. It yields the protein CASQNGGIGEQYF.

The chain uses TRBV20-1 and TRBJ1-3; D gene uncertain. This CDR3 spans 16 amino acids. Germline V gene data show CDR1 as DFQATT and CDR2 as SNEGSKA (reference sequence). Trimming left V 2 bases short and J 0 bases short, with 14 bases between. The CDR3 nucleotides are TGCAGTGCTAGACGGACGAGACGAAGCTCTGGAAACACCATATATTTT. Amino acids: CSARRTRRSSGNTIYF.

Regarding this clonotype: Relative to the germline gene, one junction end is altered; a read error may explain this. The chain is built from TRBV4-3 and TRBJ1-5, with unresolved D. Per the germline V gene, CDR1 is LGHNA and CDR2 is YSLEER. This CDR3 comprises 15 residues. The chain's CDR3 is CASSQEVASHQPQHF. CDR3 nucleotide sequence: TGCGCCAGCAGCCAAGAGGTGGCCAGTCATCAGCCCCAGCACTTT.

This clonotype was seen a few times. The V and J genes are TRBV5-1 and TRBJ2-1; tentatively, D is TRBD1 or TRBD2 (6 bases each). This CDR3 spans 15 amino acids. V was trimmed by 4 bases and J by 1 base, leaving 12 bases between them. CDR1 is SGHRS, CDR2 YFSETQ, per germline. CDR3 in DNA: TGCGCCAGCAGCGTTCCGGGGGCTTCCTACAATGAGCAGTTCTTC. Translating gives CASSVPGASYNEQFF.

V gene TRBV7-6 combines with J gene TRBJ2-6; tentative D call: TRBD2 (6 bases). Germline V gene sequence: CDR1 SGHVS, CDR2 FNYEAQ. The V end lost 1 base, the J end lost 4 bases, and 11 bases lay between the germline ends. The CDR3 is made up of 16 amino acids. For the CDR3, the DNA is TGTGCCAGCAGCTTAGTCGGGGGTACCGGGGCCAACGTCCTGACTTTC. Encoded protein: CASSLVGGTGANVLTF.

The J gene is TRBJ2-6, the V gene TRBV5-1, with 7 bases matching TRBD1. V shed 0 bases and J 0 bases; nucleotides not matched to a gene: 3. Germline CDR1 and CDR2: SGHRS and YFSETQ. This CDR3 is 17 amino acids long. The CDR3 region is CASSLGQGTSGANVLTF. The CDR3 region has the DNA TGCGCCAGCAGCTTGGGACAGGGAACCTCTGGGGCCAACGTCCTGACTTTC.

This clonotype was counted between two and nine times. CDR3: CASSRLTASGGNTGELFF. The CDR3 coding sequence is TGTGCCAGCAGCCGCCTGACAGCCTCAGGAGGGAACACCGGGGAGCTGTTTTTT. This chain joins TRBV7-9 and TRBJ2-2; D assignment may be TRBD1 or TRBD2 (5 bases each). The V end was cut by 5 bases, the J end by 1 base, with 20 bases between. Germline CDR1 and CDR2: SEHNR and FQNEAQ (reference sequence). The CDR3 has 18 amino acids.

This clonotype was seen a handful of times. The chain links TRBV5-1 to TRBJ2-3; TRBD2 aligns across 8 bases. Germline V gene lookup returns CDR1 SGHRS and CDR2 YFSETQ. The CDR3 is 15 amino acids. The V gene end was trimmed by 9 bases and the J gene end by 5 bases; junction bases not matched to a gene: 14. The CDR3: CATKLGGGHLDTQYF. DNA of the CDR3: TGCGCCACCAAACTCGGGGGGGGGCATCTAGATACGCAGTATTTT.

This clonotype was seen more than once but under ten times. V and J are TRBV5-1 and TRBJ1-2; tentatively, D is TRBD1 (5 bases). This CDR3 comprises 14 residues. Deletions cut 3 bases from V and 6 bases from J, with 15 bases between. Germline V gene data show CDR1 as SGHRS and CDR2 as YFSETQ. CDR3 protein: CASSYSGVQDGYTF. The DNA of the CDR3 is TGCGCCAGCAGCTACTCGGGGGTTCAGGATGGCTACACCTTC.

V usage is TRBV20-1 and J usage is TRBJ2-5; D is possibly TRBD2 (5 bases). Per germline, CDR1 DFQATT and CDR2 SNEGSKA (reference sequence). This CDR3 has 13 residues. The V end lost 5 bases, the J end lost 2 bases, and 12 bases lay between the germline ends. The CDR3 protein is CSAPPGEQETQYF. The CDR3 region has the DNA TGCAGTGCTCCCCCCGGGGAGCAAGAGACCCAGTACTTC.

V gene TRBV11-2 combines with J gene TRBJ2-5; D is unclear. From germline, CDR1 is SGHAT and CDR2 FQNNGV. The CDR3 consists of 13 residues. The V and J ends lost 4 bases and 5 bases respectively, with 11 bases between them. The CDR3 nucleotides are TGTGCCAGCAGCTACCGAGCAACGGAGACCCAGTACTTC. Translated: CASSYRATETQYF.

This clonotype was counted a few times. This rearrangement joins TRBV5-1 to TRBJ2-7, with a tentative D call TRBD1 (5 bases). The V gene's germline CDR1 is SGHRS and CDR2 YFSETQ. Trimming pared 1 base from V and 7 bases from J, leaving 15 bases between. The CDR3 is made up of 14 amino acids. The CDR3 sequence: CASSLSGKPWEQYF. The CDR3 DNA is TGCGCCAGCAGCTTGTCAGGGAAACCGTGGGAGCAGTACTTC.

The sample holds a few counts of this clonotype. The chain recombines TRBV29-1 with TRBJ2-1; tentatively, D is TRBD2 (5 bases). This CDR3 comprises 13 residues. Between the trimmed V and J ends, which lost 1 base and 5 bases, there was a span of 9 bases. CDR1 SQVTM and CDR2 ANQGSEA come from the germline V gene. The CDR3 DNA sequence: TGCAGCGTTGAAGCCTCCGGGGACAATGAGCAGTTCTTC. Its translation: CSVEASGDNEQFF.

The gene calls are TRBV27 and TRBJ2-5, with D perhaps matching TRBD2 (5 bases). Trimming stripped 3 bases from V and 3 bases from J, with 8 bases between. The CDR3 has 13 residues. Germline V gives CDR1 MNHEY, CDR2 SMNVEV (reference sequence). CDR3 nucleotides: TGTGCCAGCAGTTTTCTCGGGGAAGAGACCCAGTACTTC. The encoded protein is CASSFLGEETQYF.

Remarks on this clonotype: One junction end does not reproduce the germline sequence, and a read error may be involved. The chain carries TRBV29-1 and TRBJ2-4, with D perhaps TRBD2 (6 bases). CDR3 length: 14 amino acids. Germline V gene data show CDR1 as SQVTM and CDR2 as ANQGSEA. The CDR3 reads CSVVAQLAKNIRYF. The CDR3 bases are TGCAGCGTTGTGGCACAACTAGCCAAAAACATTCGGTACTTC.